This T cell receptor (beta chain) derives from a study of blood T cell repertoires in COVID-19. Study details: Specimens from acute and convalescent COVID-19 originated in the United States, Italy and Spain.

CDR1 and CDR2 from the germline V gene are MDHEN and SYDVKM. After removal of 5 bases from V and 4 bases from J, the junction contained 7 bases not matched to a gene. This CDR3 has 15 residues. In the authors' methods: By means of reference gene primer amplification, nucleated cell counts were estimated. Method: immunoSEQ multiplex PCR; TCRdb's copy keeps in-frame clones and lacks some. V and J calls and clone size are given by that table; D and trimming were obtained from the DNA. The sample yields roughly 68,000 clones, roughly four fifths seen once. Seattle's cohort entered during active infection and was followed longitudinally.

The TCR sequence derives from a man aged 55 to 70 with COVID-19, enrolled during active disease. The chain links TRBV28 to TRBJ1-3; TRBD1 agrees at 8 bases. The sample consisted of peripheral blood. The CDR3 reads CASSPGGQGGNTIYF. In DNA, the CDR3 is TGTGCCAGCAGTCCAGGAGGACAGGGAGGAAACACCATATATTTT. Full variable domain (rest looked up from reference TRBV28 and TRBJ1-3): DVKVTQSSRYLVKRTGEKVFLECVQDMDHENMFWYRQDPGLGLRLIYFSYDVKMKEKGDIPEGYSVSREKKERFSLILESASTNQTSMYLCASSPGGQGGNTIYFGEGSWLTVV.